A single sample gave rise to the 25 T cell receptor beta chains below, sequenced in a study of T cell responses to AZD1222 COVID-19 vaccine. This table comes from immunoSEQ multiplex PCR, and its TCRdb copy is limited to in-frame clones, with some not included. Here the sample spans 150,000 or so clones, 90% being singletons. The sample in question was peripheral blood, obtained 28 days after the second AZD1222 dose. The receptors were gathered from an adult who received the AZD1222 COVID-19 vaccine.

This chain joins TRBV30 and TRBJ2-2, with D perhaps TRBD1 or TRBD2 (6 bases each). From germline, CDR1 is GTSNPN and CDR2 SVGIG (reference sequence). V was shortened by 4 bases and J by 1 base, with 10 bases between the two germline ends. The CDR3 is 14 amino acids. CDR3 coding DNA: TGTGCCTGGATCGGGGGCCTGAACACCGGGGAGCTGTTTTTT. Translation: CAWIGGLNTGELFF.

The V and J genes are TRBV6-5 and TRBJ2-7, with 8 bases matching TRBD2. There are 15 residues in the CDR3. V shed 1 base and J 2 bases; nucleotides not matched to a gene: 4. CDR1 is MNHEY, CDR2 SVGAGI, per germline. The DNA of the CDR3 is TGTGCCAGCAGTTACTACGGGGGGGCCGCCTACGAGCAGTACTTC. Translation: CASSYYGGAAYEQYF.

This chain joins TRBV19 and TRBJ1-5, with D perhaps TRBD1 (5 bases). Germline assignment: CDR1 LNHDA and CDR2 SQIVND (reference sequence). Trimming removed 7 bases from V and 0 bases from J, with 10 bases in between. The CDR3 covers 14 residues. CDR3 amino acids: CASNWGYSNQPQHF. DNA for the CDR3: TGTGCCAGTAATTGGGGGTATAGCAATCAGCCCCAGCATTTT.

V and J are TRBV28 and TRBJ1-3; D gene ambiguous. V lost 7 bases and J 5 bases, leaving 15 bases between the germline ends. The CDR3 runs 14 residues. Germline V lookup: CDR1 MDHEN, CDR2 SYDVKM. This chain's CDR3 is CASTSSQARNTIYF. The CDR3 DNA sequence: TGTGCCAGCACCTCTAGTCAAGCTCGAAACACCATATATTTT.

The V and J genes are TRBV7-2 and TRBJ1-6, with D possibly TRBD1 on 5 matching bases. V was shortened by 5 bases and J by 10 bases, with 27 bases between the two germline ends. This CDR3 region has 18 residues. Germline V gene sequence: CDR1 SGHTA, CDR2 FQGNSA. DNA of the CDR3: TGTGCCAGCAGCCCCACTAGCCTTGGGGGTGATTATTGGTCACCCCTCCACTTT. This sequence encodes CASSPTSLGGDYWSPLHF.

This rearrangement joins TRBV4-2 to TRBJ1-3; tentative D call: TRBD1 (5 bases). Per the germline V gene, CDR1 is LGHNA and CDR2 is YNFKEQ. This CDR3 contains 15 residues. Trimming left V 6 bases short and J 8 bases short, with 20 bases between. The CDR3 bases are TGTGCCAGCAGTCAGACGCCTCTCAGCAGGGACACCATATATTTT. Protein sequence: CASSQTPLSRDTIYF.

V is TRBV20-1 and J is TRBJ2-7; D gene uncertain. The CDR3 runs 11 residues. Deletions cut 6 bases from V and 3 bases from J, with 9 bases between. Germline V gene data show CDR1 as DFQATT and CDR2 as SNEGSKA (reference sequence). CDR3 region: CSAAPIYEQYF. CDR3 DNA sequence: TGCAGTGCCGCACCAATCTACGAGCAGTACTTC.

The V call is TRBV5-1, the J call TRBJ2-1; perhaps D is TRBD1 or TRBD2 (6 bases each). The CDR3 covers 20 residues. Germline values: CDR1 SGHRS, CDR2 YFSETQ. V was shortened by 2 bases and J by 1 base, with 25 bases between the two germline ends. CDR3: CASSFPPEGVRDRSYNEQFF. DNA for the CDR3: TGCGCCAGCAGCTTCCCACCGGAGGGGGTTCGAGATAGATCCTACAATGAGCAGTTCTTC.

The genes are TRBV6-1 and TRBJ2-7; maybe TRBD1 (6 bases). The length of the CDR3 is 16 residues. V lost 6 bases to trimming and J lost 0 bases, with 18 bases between them. The V gene's germline CDR1 is MNHNS and CDR2 SASEGT. The CDR3 is CASSESPTTGSYEQYF. CDR3 coding DNA: TGTGCCAGCAGCGAATCCCCGACGACAGGCTCCTACGAGCAGTACTTC.

The V gene is TRBV28, the J gene TRBJ1-6; 9 bases align to TRBD1. The ends lost 5 bases at V and 9 bases at J; junction bases unmatched: 11. Germline V gene sequence: CDR1 MDHEN, CDR2 SYDVKM. The CDR3 extends over 16 amino acids. In nucleotides, the CDR3 is TGTGCCAGCAGTGGGACAGGGAAGGGGATGGGTTCACCCCTCCACTTT. Protein sequence: CASSGTGKGMGSPLHF.

V gene TRBV2 combines with J gene TRBJ2-3; the match to TRBD1 covers 8 bases. V dropped 1 base and J dropped 2; count of bases not matched to a gene: 5. Germline V lookup: CDR1 SNHLY, CDR2 FYNNEI. This CDR3 contains 16 residues. The CDR3 sequence: CASSEGGTGLTDTQYF. Written as DNA, the CDR3 is TGTGCCAGCAGTGAAGGAGGGACAGGCCTCACAGATACGCAGTATTTT. Full variable domain (rest looked up from reference TRBV2 and TRBJ2-3): EPEVTQTPSHQVTQMGQEVILRCVPISNHLYFYWYRQILGQKVEFLVSFYNNEISEKSEIFDDQFSVERPDGSNFTLKIRSTKLEDSAMYFCASSEGGTGLTDTQYFGPGTRLTVL.

The rearrangement links TRBV14 to TRBJ1-1, with D tentatively TRBD1 (6 bases). CDR3 length: 16 residues. Trimming cost V 6 bases and J 6 bases, with 23 bases left between them. The germline V gene encodes CDR1 SGHDN and CDR2 FVKESK. DNA of the CDR3: TGTGCCAGCAGTCGACTTCAGAGGTCCAGGACAGCTGAAGCTTTCTTT. This sequence encodes CASSRLQRSRTAEAFF.

V usage is TRBV7-9 and J usage is TRBJ1-3; D not resolved. Trimming removed 1 base from V and 3 bases from J, with 7 bases in between. CDR3 length: 14 residues. The germline V gene has CDR1 SEHNR and CDR2 FQNEAQ (reference sequence). CDR3 region: CASSLGGYGNTIYF. CDR3 nucleotide sequence: TGTGCCAGCAGCTTAGGGGGTTATGGAAACACCATATATTTT.

This clone was seen only once. The chain links TRBV28 to TRBJ1-2; D gene ambiguous. Germline CDR1 MDHEN, CDR2 SYDVKM. V shed 6 bases and J shed 2 bases, with 10 bases lying between them. This CDR3 spans 13 amino acids. CDR3 DNA sequence: TGTGCCAGCAGAACCACGGTGAACTATGGCTACACCTTC. This codes for CASRTTVNYGYTF.

The V call is TRBV18, the J call TRBJ2-3; TRBD2 agrees at 8 bases. V trimming: 5 bases; J trimming: 9 bases; junction bases outside the gene matches: 13. Germline CDR1 KGHSH, CDR2 LQKENI. This CDR3 has 15 residues. CDR3 nucleotide sequence: TGTGCCAGCTCAACCTTAGCGGGAAGGTTCGGGACGCAGTATTTT. As protein: CASSTLAGRFGTQYF.

The CDR3 DNA reads TGTGCCAGTGGACCGGCCCCGGCTAGAAGCAATCAGCCCCAGCATTTT. This encodes CASGPAPARSNQPQHF. This chain joins TRBV19 and TRBJ1-5; D is ambiguous. The CDR3 consists of 16 residues. The germline V and J ends were trimmed by 8 bases and 1 base, with 18 bases remaining between them. Germline lookup yields CDR1 LNHDA and CDR2 SQIVND (reference sequence). The whole variable domain, remainder taken from reference TRBV19 and TRBJ1-5, is DGGITQSPKYLFRKEGQNVTLSCEQNLNHDAMYWYRQDPGQGLRLIYYSQIVNDFQKGDIAEGYSVSREKKESFPLTVTSAQKNPTAFYLCASGPAPARSNQPQHFGDGTRLSIL.

As for this clone: The junction and the germline gene differ at one end; a read error may be behind it. The J gene is TRBJ2-5, the V gene TRBV10-3, with D hard to call. There are 12 residues in the CDR3. Germline CDR1 reads ENHRY; CDR2 reads SYGVKD. For the CDR3, the DNA is TGTGCCATAAGTGCCAGGCTAGAGACCCAGTACTTC. This sequence encodes CAISARLETQYF.

The J gene is TRBJ2-7, the V gene TRBV15; D not resolved. CDR3 size: 13 residues. The V and J ends lost 0 bases and 6 bases respectively, with 9 bases between them. Germline lookup yields CDR1 LNHNV and CDR2 YYDKDF (reference sequence). CDR3 in amino acids: CATSRDTVGEQYF. CDR3 coding DNA: TGTGCCACCAGCAGAGATACCGTGGGCGAGCAGTACTTC.

This chain links TRBV2 with TRBJ1-4; unclear D gene. CDR3 length: 14 amino acids. Germline CDR1 is SNHLY and CDR2 is FYNNEI. V lost 0 bases, J lost 4 bases, and 6 bases lay in between. The CDR3 is CASSEAGYNEKLFF. Here the CDR3 DNA reads TGTGCCAGCAGTGAAGCAGGGTATAATGAAAAACTGTTTTTT.

The chain uses TRBV7-9 and TRBJ1-2; D may be TRBD1 (5 bases). This CDR3 region has 14 residues. V lost 4 bases and J lost 4, with 13 bases in between. Looked up from germline, CDR1 is SEHNR and CDR2 is FQNEAQ (reference sequence). The CDR3 DNA reads TGTGCCAGCAGCTCCTCGGCGGGACTCTATGGCTACACCTTC. It encodes CASSSSAGLYGYTF.

This clone was counted only a few times. The chain combines TRBV5-6 with TRBJ2-7, with 11 bases lining up with TRBD2. Trimming took 0 bases from V and 9 from J; bases not matched to a gene: 8. Germline CDR1 and CDR2: SGHDT and YYEEEE. This CDR3 is built from 15 residues. CDR3 sequence reads: CASSLGTSGRSRQYF. The CDR3 nucleotides read TGTGCCAGCAGCTTGGGAACTAGCGGGAGATCTAGGCAGTACTTC.

The V call is TRBV30, the J call TRBJ1-1; tentative D call: TRBD1 (6 bases). The germline V gene has CDR1 GTSNPN and CDR2 SVGIG (reference sequence). CDR3 length equals 13 residues. V was pared by 4 bases and J by 4 bases, with 13 bases between. CDR3 nucleotide sequence: TGTGCCTGGAAATTGGAAGGGGGCACTGAAGCTTTCTTT. Encoded protein: CAWKLEGGTEAFF. The variable domain in full, completed from reference TRBV30 and TRBJ1-1, reads SQTIHQWPATLVQPVGSPLSLECTVEGTSNPNLYWYRQAAGRGLQLLFYSVGIGQISSEVPQNLSASRPQDRQFILSSKKLLLSDSGFYLCAWKLEGGTEAFFGQGTRLTVV.

The chain links TRBV3-1 (or the pseudogene TRBV3-2) to TRBJ2-2; 9 bases agree with TRBD1. V lost 0 bases to trimming and J lost 5 bases; unmatched junction nucleotides: 4. This CDR3 region has 16 residues. Germline assignment: CDR1 LGHDT and CDR2 YNNKEL (reference sequence). The CDR3 protein is CASSQDRGTGTGELFF. As DNA, the CDR3 is TGTGCCAGCAGCCAAGATCGGGGGACAGGGACCGGGGAGCTGTTTTTT.

This rearrangement joins TRBV5-1 to TRBJ1-1; 7 positions agree with TRBD1. Germline trimming cut 7 bases from V and 3 bases from J; bases unmatched to any gene: 18. The CDR3 has 17 residues. The germline CDR1 and CDR2 sequences are SGHRS and YFSETQ. CDR3 residues: CASERGWGGTADTEAFF. CDR3 DNA sequence: TGCGCCAGCGAGAGGGGGTGGGGTGGGACAGCAGACACTGAAGCTTTCTTT.

The chain carries TRBV10-3 and TRBJ2-7, with TRBD1 matching 10 bases. V was clipped by 0 bases and J by 5 bases; unmatched bases: 4. CDR1 and CDR2 from the germline V gene are ENHRY and SYGVKD. This CDR3 is built from 15 residues. The CDR3 loop reads CAISESMTGGDEQYF. The CDR3 DNA reads as TGTGCCATCAGTGAGTCGATGACAGGGGGCGACGAGCAGTACTTC.